This T cell receptor (beta chain) was retrieved from a study of blood T cell repertoires in COVID-19. At the level of the study: Sources were T cells, B-cell-depleted T cells, or PBMCs; the material itself was cDNA or gDNA.

Germline loops: CDR1 SGHTA, CDR2 FQGNSA. The CDR3 consists of 15 residues. V was pared by 4 bases and J by 3 bases, with 6 bases of the junction left unmatched. Per the study methods: By means of reference gene primer amplification, nucleated cell counts were estimated. Repertoires were generated with immunoSEQ multiplex PCR, while TCRdb's copy carries only in-frame clones and drops some. The V and J calls and clone size were taken over from that table, and D and trimming were inferred from the DNA. The sample includes just under 70,000 clones, more than 80% seen only once; the top ten take roughly 8.1%.

Sequencing was performed on peripheral blood. The rearrangement links TRBV7-2 to TRBJ2-3; 8 nucleotides align to TRBD2. The clonotype originates from a man aged 30 to 45 with acute or convalescent COVID-19. The CDR3 sequence is CASSYGAGATDTQYF. The CDR3 DNA is TGTGCCAGCAGCTATGGAGCGGGAGCTACAGATACGCAGTATTTT.